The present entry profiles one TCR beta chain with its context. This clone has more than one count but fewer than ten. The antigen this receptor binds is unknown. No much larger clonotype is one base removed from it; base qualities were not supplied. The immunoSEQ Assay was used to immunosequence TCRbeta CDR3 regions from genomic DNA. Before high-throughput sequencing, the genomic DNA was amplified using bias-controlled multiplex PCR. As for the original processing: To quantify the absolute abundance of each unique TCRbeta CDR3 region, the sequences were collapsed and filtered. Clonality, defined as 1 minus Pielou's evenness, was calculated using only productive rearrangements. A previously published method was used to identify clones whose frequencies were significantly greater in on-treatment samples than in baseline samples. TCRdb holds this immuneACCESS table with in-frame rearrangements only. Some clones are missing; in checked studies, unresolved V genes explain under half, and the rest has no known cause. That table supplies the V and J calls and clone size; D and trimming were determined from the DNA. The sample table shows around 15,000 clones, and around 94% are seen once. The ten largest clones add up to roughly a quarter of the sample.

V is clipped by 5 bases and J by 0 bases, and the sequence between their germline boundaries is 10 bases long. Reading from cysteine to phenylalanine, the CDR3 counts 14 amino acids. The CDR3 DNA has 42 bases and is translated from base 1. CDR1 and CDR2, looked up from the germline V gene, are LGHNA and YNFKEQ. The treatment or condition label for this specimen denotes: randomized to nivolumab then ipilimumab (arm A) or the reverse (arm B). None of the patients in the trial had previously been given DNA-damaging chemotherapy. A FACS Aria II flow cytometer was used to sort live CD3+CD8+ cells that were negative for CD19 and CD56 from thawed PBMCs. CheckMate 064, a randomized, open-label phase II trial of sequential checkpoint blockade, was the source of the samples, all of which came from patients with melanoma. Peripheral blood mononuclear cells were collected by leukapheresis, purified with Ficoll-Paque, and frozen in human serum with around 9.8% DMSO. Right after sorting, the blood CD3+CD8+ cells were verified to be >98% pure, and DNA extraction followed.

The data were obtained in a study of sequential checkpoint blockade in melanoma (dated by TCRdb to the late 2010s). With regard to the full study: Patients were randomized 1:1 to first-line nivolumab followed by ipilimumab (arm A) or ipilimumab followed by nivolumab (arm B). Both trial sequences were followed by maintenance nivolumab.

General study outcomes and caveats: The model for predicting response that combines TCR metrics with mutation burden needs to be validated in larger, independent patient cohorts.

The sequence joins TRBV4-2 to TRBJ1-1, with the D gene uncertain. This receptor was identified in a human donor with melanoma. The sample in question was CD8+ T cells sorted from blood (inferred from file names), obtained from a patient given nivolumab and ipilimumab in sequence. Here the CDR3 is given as CASSFGGMNTEAFF. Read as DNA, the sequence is TGTGCCAGCAGCTTCGGCGGGATGAACACTGAAGCTTTCTTT.